This T cell receptor beta chain is from a study of blood T cell repertoires in COVID-19. About the study: Researchers got acute and convalescent COVID-19 samples from the United States, Italy and Spain. From T cells, B-cell-depleted T cells, or PBMCs came the material, which was cDNA or gDNA.

Authors' processing steps: It was from reference gene primer amplification that nucleated cell counts were estimated. Method: immunoSEQ multiplex PCR; TCRdb's copy keeps in-frame clones and lacks some. D and trimming come from the DNA, and the V and J calls and clone size come from that table. The profile shows about 29,000 clones, about 80% of them singletons. From germline, CDR1 is GTSNPN and CDR2 SVGIG (reference sequence). This CDR3 region has 13 residues. The J segment lost 9 bases and the V segment lost 1 base, leaving 6 bases of the junction unmatched. This rearrangement joins TRBV30 to TRBJ1-5; 7 bases are shared with TRBD1. The sequence derives from a woman aged 70-85 years with acute or convalescent COVID-19. The source material was peripheral blood. The CDR3 protein is CAWSGQGGTPQHF. CDR3 nucleotide sequence: TGTGCCTGGAGTGGGCAGGGGGGAACGCCCCAGCATTTT.